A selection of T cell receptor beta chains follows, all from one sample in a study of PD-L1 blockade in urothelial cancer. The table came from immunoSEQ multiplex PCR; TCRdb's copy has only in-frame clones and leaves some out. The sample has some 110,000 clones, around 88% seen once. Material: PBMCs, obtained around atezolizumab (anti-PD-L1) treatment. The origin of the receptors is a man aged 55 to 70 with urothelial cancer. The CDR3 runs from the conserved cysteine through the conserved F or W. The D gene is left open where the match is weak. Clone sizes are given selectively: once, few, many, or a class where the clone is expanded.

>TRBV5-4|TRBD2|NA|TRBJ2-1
CASSGAGDDYNEQFF
TGTGCCAGCAGCGGAGCGGGGGACGACTACAATGAGCAGTTCTTC
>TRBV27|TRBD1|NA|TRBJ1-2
CASGLTGGNYGYTF
TGTGCCAGCGGCCTTACAGGGGGCAACTATGGCTACACCTTC
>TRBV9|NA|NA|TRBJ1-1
CASSVGGRNTEAFF
TGTGCCAGCAGCGTCGGGGGGCGGAACACTGAAGCTTTCTTT
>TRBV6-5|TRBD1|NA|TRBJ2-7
CASSDLTGTDEQYF
TGTGCCAGCAGTGACCTGACAGGGACCGACGAGCAGTACTTC
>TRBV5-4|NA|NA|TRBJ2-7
CASSLGQSSYEQYF
TGTGCCAGCAGCTTGGGGCAGTCCTCCTACGAGCAGTACTTC
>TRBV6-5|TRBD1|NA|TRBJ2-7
CASSLGQKHYEQYF
TGTGCCAGCAGCCTGGGACAGAAACACTACGAGCAGTACTTC
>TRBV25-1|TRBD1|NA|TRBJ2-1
CASSASDRAYNEQFF
TGTGCCAGCAGTGCGTCCGACAGGGCCTACAATGAGCAGTTCTTC
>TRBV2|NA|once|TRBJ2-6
CASSEGHSGANVLTF
TGTGCCAGCAGTGAAGGACACTCTGGGGCCAACGTCCTGACTTTC
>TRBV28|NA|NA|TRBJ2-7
CASSFWSGPTYEQYF
TGTGCCAGCAGTTTTTGGTCAGGGCCCACCTACGAGCAGTACTTC
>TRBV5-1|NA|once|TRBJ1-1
CASSLGAGLETEAFF
TGCGCCAGCAGCTTGGGGGCGGGATTGGAGACTGAAGCTTTCTTT
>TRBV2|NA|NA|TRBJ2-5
CASGSETGSETQYF
TGTGCCAGTGGGTCCGAAACAGGGTCAGAGACCCAGTACTTC
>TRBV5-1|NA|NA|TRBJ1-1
CASSLEAGLGEAFF
TGCGCCAGCAGCTTGGAGGCAGGCTTGGGTGAAGCTTTCTTT
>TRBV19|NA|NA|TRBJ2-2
CASKPGGTNTGELFF
TGTGCCAGTAAACCTGGAGGGACGAACACCGGGGAGCTGTTTTTT
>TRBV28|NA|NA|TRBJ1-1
CASHRGTEAFF
TGTGCCAGCCATCGAGGGACTGAAGCTTTCTTT
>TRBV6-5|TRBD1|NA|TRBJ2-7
CASRRDRGYEQYF
TGTGCCAGCAGACGGGACAGGGGCTACGAGCAGTACTTC
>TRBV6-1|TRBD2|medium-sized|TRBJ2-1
CASSERGGSSDEQFF
TGTGCCAGCAGTGAAAGGGGCGGGAGTAGCGATGAGCAGTTCTTC
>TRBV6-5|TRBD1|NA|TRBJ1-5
CASSLTGKVSQPQHF
TGTGCCAGCAGTCTGACAGGGAAAGTGAGTCAGCCCCAGCATTTT
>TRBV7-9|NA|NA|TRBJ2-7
CASSPAYEQYF
TGTGCCAGCAGCCCCGCCTACGAGCAGTACTTC
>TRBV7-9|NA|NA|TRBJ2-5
CASSRYQETQYF
TGTGCCAGCAGCCGGTACCAAGAGACCCAGTACTTC
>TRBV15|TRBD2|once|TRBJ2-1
CATRASGGAAYNEQFF
TGTGCCACCCGGGCTAGCGGGGGGGCTGCCTACAATGAGCAGTTCTTC
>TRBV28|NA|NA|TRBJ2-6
CASSFVSWGLALGGANVLTF
TGTGCCAGCAGTTTTGTCTCTTGGGGCCTGGCGTTGGGTGGGGCCAACGTCCTGACTTTC
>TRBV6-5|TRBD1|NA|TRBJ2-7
CASSSGQVLYEQYF
TGTGCCAGCAGTTCGGGACAGGTACTTTACGAGCAGTACTTC
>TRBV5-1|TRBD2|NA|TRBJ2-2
CASSAGTSGGVSGELFF
TGCGCCAGCAGCGCAGGGACTAGCGGAGGCGTCTCCGGGGAGCTGTTTTTT
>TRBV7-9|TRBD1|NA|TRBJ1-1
CASSAGQVGTEAFF
TGTGCCAGCAGCGCGGGACAGGTTGGCACTGAAGCTTTCTTT
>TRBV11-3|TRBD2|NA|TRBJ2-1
CASSLKASGGEFF
TGTGCCAGCAGCTTAAAGGCTAGCGGGGGTGAGTTCTTC
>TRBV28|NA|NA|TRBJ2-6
CASRGRRTGDTGANVLTF
TGTGCCAGCAGGGGTCGGAGGACCGGAGACACTGGGGCCAACGTCCTGACTTTC
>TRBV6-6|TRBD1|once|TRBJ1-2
CASSQSARGRGYGYTF
TGTGCCAGCAGTCAGAGTGCGAGGGGGCGCGGCTATGGCTACACCTTC
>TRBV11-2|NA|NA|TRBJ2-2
CASSLVRATQLRAGELFF
NA
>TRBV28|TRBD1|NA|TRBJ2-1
CASTLDRGEQFF
TGTGCCAGCACGTTAGACAGGGGTGAGCAGTTCTTC
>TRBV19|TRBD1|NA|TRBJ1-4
CASSPGTATNEKLFF
TGTGCCAGTAGTCCCGGGACAGCCACTAATGAAAAACTGTTTTTT
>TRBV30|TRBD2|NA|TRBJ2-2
CASKPPGGWLAGELFF
TGTGCCTCAAAACCCCCGGGAGGGTGGCTCGCCGGGGAGCTGTTTTTT
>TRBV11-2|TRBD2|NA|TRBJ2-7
CASSFGSGIYEQYF
TGTGCCAGCAGCTTCGGTAGCGGGATCTACGAGCAGTACTTC
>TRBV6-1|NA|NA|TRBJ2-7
CASTPNKAYEQYF
TGTGCCAGCACCCCCAACAAAGCCTACGAGCAGTACTTC
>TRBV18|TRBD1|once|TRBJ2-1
CASSLWGTAGGHSYNEQFF
TGTGCCAGCTCACTCTGGGGGACCGCAGGGGGTCACTCCTACAATGAGCAGTTCTTC
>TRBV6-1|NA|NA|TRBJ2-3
CASSEGGDSSNTQYF
TGTGCCAGCAGTGAAGGAGGGGACTCCTCGAATACGCAGTATTTT
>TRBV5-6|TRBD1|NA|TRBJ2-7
CASSLGALGQGFYEQYF
TGTGCCAGCAGCTTGGGGGCTTTGGGACAGGGCTTCTACGAGCAGTACTTC
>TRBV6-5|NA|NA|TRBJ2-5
CASSKTTVQETQYF
TGTGCCAGCAGTAAAACAACCGTCCAAGAGACCCAGTACTTC
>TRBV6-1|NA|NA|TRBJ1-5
CASSETLRGMGQPQHF
TGTGCCAGCAGTGAAACGTTAAGGGGAATGGGTCAGCCCCAGCATTTT
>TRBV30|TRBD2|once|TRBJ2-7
CAWSVGTSGTYEQYF
TGTGCCTGGAGTGTAGGGACTAGCGGAACCTACGAGCAGTACTTC
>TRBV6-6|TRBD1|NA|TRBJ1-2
CATNSGGLGDYGYTF
TGTGCCACAAACTCAGGGGGCCTAGGCGACTATGGCTACACCTTC
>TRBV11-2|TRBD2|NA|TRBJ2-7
CASRRGLAGNEQYF
TGTGCCAGCAGGCGGGGACTAGCGGGTAACGAGCAGTACTTC
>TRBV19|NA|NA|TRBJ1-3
CASSIGRNTIYF
TGTGCCAGTAGTATCGGTAGAAACACCATATATTTT
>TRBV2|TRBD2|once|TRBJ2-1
CASSGRGGNEQFF
TGTGCCAGCAGCGGGAGGGGTGGCAATGAGCAGTTCTTC
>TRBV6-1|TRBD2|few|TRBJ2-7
CASSDATAGGSYEQYF
TGTGCCAGCAGTGACGCTACAGCGGGAGGCTCCTACGAGCAGTACTTC
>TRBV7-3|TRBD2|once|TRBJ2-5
CASSRSGSTQETQYF
TGTGCCAGCAGCCGTAGCGGGAGTACTCAAGAGACCCAGTACTTC